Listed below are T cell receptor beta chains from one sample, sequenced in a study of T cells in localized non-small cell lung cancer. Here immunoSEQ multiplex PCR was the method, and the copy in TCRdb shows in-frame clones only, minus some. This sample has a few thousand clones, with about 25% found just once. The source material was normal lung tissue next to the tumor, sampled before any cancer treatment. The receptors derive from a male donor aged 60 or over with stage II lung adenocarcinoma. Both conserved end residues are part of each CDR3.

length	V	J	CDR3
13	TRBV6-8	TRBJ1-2	CASSYGVPYGYTF
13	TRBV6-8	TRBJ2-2	CASSYSSTGELFF
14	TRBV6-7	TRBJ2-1	CASSETGFRNEQFF
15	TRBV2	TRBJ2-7	CASSPGTGISYEQYF
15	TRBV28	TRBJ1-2	CASILSSGGRGGYTF
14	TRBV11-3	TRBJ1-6	CASSSFSYNSPLHF
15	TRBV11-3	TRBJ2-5	CASSLAWGVQETQYF
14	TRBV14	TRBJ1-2	CASSRDGRNYGYTF
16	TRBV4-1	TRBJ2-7	CASSHDVGYTSYEQYF
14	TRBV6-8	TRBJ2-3	CASSAGTSTDTQYF
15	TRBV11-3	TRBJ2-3	CASSLQAGFTDTQYF
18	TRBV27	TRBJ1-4	CASSPYRANGGTNEKLFF
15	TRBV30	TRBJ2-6	CAWSVLTSGANVLTF
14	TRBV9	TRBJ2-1	CASSVGGVYNEQFF
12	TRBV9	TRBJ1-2	CASRSQGAGYTF
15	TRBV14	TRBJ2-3	CASSSKRGSTDTQYF
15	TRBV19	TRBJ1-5	CASRRRQGNNQPQHF
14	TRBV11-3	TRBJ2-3	CASSPGRKSDTQYF
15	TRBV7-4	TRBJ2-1	CASSSSPGTLNEQFF
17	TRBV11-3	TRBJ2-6	CASSLEGPISGANVLTF
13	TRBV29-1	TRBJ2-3	CSVGSSPTDTQYF
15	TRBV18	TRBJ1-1	CASSPRTQGGTEAFF
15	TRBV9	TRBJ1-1	CASSGDRDRETEAFF
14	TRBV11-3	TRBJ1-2	CASSLSPANYGYTF
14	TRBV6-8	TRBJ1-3	CAISGGGAGNTIYF
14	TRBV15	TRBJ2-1	CATSRDGGNNEQFF
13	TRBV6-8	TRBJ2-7	CASSYGEEYEQYF
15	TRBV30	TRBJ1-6	CAWSAGVSYNSPLHF
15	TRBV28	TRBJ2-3	CASSLAGGFTDTQYF
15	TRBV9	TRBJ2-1	CASSVGWRGHNEQFF
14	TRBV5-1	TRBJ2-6	CASSFLSGANVLTF
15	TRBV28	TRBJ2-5	CASSLTSGNQETQYF
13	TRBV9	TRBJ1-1	CASSWTSNTEAFF
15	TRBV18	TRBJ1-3	CASSPRDSSGNTIYF
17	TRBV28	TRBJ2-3	CASSLSVLGSSTDTQYF
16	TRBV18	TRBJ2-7	CASSGLAGERAYEQYF
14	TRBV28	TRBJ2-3	CASSYGGSTDTQYF
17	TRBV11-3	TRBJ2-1	CASSPLLASGPYNEQFF
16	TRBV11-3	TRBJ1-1	CASSPGAAGMNTEAFF
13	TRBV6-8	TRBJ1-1	CAISAAVDTEAFF
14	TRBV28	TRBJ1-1	CASSLSVRNTEAFF
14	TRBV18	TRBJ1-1	CASSPGTGDAEAFF